A selection of T cell receptor beta chains follows, all from one sample in a study of blood T cell repertoires in COVID-19. Here immunoSEQ multiplex PCR was the method, and the copy in TCRdb shows in-frame clones only, minus some. The sample carries approximately 330,000 clones, about nine tenths recorded once. The sequenced sample was peripheral blood. These receptors were collected from a man aged 25 to 40 with COVID-19, enrolled during active disease. Each CDR3 is given with its conserved first and last residue.

CDR3 length	V gene	J gene	CDR3 protein
15	TRBV11-2	TRBJ2-7	CASSQGQVFSYEQYF
13	TRBV7-3	TRBJ2-3	CASSSNQGDTQYF
13	TRBV28	TRBJ1-2	CASASGDTYGYTF
12	TRBV7-3	TRBJ2-3	CASSPSTDTQYF
15	TRBV5-1	TRBJ2-5	CASSLSLAPQETQYF
15	TRBV7-9	TRBJ2-7	CASSLIRGGDYEQYF
15	TRBV5-1	TRBJ2-2	CASSPLQVDTGELFF
12	TRBV28	TRBJ1-1	CASSLRGTEAFF
16	TRBV9	TRBJ2-1	CASSSHGGFSYNEQFF
14	TRBV19	TRBJ2-3	CASTSGGRTDTQYF
15	TRBV7-9	TRBJ2-5	CASRHRGTLQETQYF
16	TRBV28	TRBJ1-5	CASSPRIRGANQPQHF
15	TRBV25-1	TRBJ1-4	CASSEFRDSDEKLFF
15	TRBV6-6	TRBJ1-2	CASIITRRGGYGYTF
15	TRBV28	TRBJ1-6	CASSSDRGWSSPLHF
15	TRBV9	TRBJ1-1	CASSAATGADEKAFF
13	TRBV12-3/TRBV12-4	TRBJ1-4	CATSGTGKEKLFF
15	TRBV19	TRBJ1-5	CASSQQGYSNQPQHF
15	TRBV24-1	TRBJ2-3	CATSDRSGFAETQYF
11	TRBV2	TRBJ2-7	CASSDTYEQYF
15	TRBV24-1	TRBJ2-1	CATSTSGGPYNEQFF
16	TRBV7-9	TRBJ1-2	CASSSQRTGTIYGYTF
16	TRBV4-2	TRBJ2-1	CASSQVVFGGYNEQFF
16	TRBV4-3	TRBJ2-2	CASSPEPQGGGGELFF
12	TRBV6-1	TRBJ2-7	CASSEAYIEQYF
14	TRBV19	TRBJ1-2	CASRKDRREYGYTF
14	TRBV28	TRBJ1-4	CASKRQGLNEKLFF
16	TRBV4-2	TRBJ2-1	CASSQDGGRRGVEQFF
14	TRBV14	TRBJ1-2	CASSQVSANYGYTF
18	TRBV18	TRBJ1-3	CASSPNRGTGSSGNTIYF
12	TRBV30	TRBJ2-7	CAWSSPVYEQYF
15	TRBV6-5	TRBJ2-3	CASSLTAGRTDTQYF
14	TRBV18	TRBJ1-1	CASSPTGDGTEAFF
15	TRBV4-1	TRBJ1-5	CASSQPDRVNQPQHF
12	TRBV24-1	TRBJ1-2	CATSEQGYGYTF
14	TRBV6-5	TRBJ2-2	CASSYSIRQGELFF
15	TRBV7-6	TRBJ2-2	CASSPGTRNTGELFF
14	TRBV19	TRBJ2-1	CASSINKLVNEQFF
19	TRBV18	TRBJ2-3	CASSPKVRGQSTSTDTQYF
17	TRBV9	TRBJ2-3	CASSVGLAGGGTDTQYF
12	TRBV7-9	TRBJ2-1	CASSLVSDEQFF
15	TRBV5-4	TRBJ2-7	CASSPYRGSSYEQYF
15	TRBV27	TRBJ1-6	CASSFSSSYNSPLHF
13	TRBV7-3	TRBJ2-1	CASSSQGVDEQFF
16	TRBV7-9	TRBJ2-7	CASSSRSGTGVYEQYF
16	TRBV11-2	TRBJ1-2	CASSLDGSLTAYGYTF
14	TRBV9	TRBJ1-2	CASSVSEGLWGYTF
13	TRBV6-5	TRBJ2-1	CASSFLRYNEQFF
14	TRBV13	TRBJ2-7	CASSLYRGPDEQYF
15	TRBV19	TRBJ1-1	CASSPRTGGQTEAFF
15	TRBV5-1	TRBJ2-7	CASSFSGTPSYEQYF
17	TRBV3-1/TRBV3-2	TRBJ1-2	CASSPTRSQGFKDGYTF
16	TRBV28	TRBJ2-7	CASSPARGLGLYEQYF
14	TRBV9	TRBJ1-1	CASSVGGLGTEAFF
13	TRBV5-6	TRBJ1-1	CASSWPPRDEAFF
15	TRBV6-5	TRBJ1-1	CASSTHGGYVTEAFF
13	TRBV27	TRBJ2-7	CASWALLGYEQYF
15	TRBV9	TRBJ1-1	CASSVVFGRGTEAFF
14	TRBV4-3	TRBJ1-2	CASSQVGGPYGYTF
14	TRBV18	TRBJ2-7	CASSPARQDYEQYF